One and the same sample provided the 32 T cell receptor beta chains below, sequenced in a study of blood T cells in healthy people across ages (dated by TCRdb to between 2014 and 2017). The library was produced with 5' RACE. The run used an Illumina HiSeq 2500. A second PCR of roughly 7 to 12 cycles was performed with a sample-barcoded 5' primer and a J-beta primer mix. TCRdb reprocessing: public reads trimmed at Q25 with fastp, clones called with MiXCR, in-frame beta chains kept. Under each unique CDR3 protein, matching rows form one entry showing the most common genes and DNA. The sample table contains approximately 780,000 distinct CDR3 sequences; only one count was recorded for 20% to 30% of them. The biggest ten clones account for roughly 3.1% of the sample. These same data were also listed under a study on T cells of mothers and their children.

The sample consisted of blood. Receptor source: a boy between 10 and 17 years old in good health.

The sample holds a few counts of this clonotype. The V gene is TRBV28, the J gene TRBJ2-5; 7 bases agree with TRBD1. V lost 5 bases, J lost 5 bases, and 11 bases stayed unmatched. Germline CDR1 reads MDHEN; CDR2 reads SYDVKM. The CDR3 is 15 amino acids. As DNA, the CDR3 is TGTGCCAGCAGTGTCACAGGGGCGGTCGGGGAGACCCAGTACTTC. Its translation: CASSVTGAVGETQYF.

The DNA of the CDR3 is TGTGCCAGCAGCGTAGAAGTAGCGGGGACCTCCTACAATGAGCAGTTCTTC. Its translation is CASSVEVAGTSYNEQFF. The chain combines TRBV9 with TRBJ2-1, with 8 bases identical to TRBD2. Unmatched junction bases numbered 5, after V lost 0 bases and J lost 0 bases. Germline CDR1 and CDR2: SGDLS and YYNGEE. This CDR3 contains 17 residues. The whole variable domain, filled in from reference TRBV9 and TRBJ2-1, reads DSGVTQTPKHLITATGQRVTLRCSPRSGDLSVYWYQQSLDQGLQFLIQYYNGEERAKGNILERFSAQQFPDLHSELNLSSLELGDSALYFCASSVEVAGTSYNEQFFGPGTRLTVL.

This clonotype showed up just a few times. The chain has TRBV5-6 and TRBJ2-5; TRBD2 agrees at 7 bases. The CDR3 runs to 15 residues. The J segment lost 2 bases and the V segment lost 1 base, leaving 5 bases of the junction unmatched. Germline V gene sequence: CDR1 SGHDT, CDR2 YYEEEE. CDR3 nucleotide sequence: TGTGCCAGCAGCTTGTTCGGGACTATTCAAGAGACCCAGTACTTC. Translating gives CASSLFGTIQETQYF.

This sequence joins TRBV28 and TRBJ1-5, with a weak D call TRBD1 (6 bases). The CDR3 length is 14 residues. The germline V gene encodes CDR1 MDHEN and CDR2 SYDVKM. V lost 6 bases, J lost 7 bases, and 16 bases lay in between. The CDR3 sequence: CASRSGGGGQPQHF. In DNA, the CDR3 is TGTGCCAGCAGGTCTGGGGGGGGCGGCCAGCCCCAGCATTTT.

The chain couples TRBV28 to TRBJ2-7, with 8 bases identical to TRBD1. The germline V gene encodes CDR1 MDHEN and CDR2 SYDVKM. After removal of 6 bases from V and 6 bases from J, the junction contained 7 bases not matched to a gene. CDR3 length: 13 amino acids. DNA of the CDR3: TGTGCCAGCAGGACCCTGACAGGGGTCGAGCAGTACTTC. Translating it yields CASRTLTGVEQYF.

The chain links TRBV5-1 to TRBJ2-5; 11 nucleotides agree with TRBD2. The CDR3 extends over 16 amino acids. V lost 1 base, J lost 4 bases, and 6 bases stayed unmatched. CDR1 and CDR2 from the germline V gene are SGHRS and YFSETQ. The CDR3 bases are TGCGCCAGCAGCTTGCTGGGACTAGCGGAGATAGAGACCCAGTACTTC. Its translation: CASSLLGLAEIETQYF.

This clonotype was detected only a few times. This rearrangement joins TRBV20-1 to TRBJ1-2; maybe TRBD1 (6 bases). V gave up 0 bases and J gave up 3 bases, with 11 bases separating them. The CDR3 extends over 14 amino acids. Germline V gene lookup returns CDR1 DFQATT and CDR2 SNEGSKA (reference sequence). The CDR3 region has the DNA TGCAGTGCTAGAGATGCAGGGGCGGACTATGGCTACACCTTC. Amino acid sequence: CSARDAGADYGYTF.

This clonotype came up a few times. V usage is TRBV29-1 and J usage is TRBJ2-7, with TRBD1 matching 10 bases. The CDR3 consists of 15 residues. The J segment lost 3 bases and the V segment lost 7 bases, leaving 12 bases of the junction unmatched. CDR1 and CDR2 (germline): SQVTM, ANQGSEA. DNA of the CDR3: TGCAGCGAGCAAAGGTATGGACAGGGGGACTACGAGCAGTACTTC. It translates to CSEQRYGQGDYEQYF.

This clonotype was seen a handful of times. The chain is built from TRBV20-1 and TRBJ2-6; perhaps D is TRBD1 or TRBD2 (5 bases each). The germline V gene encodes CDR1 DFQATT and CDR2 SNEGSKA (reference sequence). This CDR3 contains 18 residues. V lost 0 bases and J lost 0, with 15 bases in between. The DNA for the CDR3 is TGCAGTGCTAGAGATCGGGGCAAGGTTTACTCTGGGGCCAACGTCCTGACTTTC. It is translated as CSARDRGKVYSGANVLTF.

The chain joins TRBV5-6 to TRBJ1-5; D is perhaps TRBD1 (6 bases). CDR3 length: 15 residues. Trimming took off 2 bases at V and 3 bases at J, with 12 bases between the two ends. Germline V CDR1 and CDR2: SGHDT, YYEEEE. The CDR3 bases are TGTGCCAGCAGCTTCCGGGACAATCCCAATCAGCCCCAGCATTTT. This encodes CASSFRDNPNQPQHF.

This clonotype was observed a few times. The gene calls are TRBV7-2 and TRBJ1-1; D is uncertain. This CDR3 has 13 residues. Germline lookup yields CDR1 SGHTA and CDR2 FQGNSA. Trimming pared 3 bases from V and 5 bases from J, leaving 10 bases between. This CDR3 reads CASSFSGFTEAFF. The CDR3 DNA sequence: TGTGCCAGCAGCTTTTCGGGGTTTACTGAAGCTTTCTTT.

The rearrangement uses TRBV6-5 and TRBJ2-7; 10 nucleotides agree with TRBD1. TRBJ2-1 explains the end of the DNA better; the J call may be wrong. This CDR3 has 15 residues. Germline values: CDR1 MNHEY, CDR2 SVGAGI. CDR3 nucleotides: TGTGCCAGCAGCCGTACTTTCGGGACAGGGGTTGAGCAGTTCTTC. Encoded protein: CASSRTFGTGVEQFF.

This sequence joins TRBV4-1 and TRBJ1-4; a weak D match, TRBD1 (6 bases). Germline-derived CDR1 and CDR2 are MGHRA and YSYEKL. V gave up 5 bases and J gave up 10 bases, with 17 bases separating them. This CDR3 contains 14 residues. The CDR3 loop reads CASSDGTTGRKLFF. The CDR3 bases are TGCGCCAGCAGCGACGGGACAACGGGGCGAAAACTGTTTTTT.

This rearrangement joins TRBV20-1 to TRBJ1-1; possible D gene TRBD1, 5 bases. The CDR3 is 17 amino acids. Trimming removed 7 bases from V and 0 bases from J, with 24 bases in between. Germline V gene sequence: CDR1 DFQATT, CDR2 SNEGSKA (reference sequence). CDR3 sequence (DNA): TGCAGTGTTCCGAAGAGGCAGGGAGGTTACATGAACACTGAAGCTTTCTTT. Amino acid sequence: CSVPKRQGGYMNTEAFF.

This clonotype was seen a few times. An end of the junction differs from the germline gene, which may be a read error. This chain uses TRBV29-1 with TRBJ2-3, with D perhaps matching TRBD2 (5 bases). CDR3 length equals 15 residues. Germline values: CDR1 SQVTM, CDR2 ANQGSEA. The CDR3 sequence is CSVEEGGWGTDTQYF. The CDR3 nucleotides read TGCAGTGTTGAAGAAGGCGGGTGGGGCACAGATACGCAGTATTTT.

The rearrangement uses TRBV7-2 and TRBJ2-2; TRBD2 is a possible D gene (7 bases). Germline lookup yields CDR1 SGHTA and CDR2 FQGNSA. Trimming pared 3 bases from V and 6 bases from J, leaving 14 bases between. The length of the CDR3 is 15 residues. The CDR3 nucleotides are TGTGCCAGCAGCTTGAGGGAGGGGGGTTCCGGGGAGCTGTTTTTT. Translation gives CASSLREGGSGELFF.

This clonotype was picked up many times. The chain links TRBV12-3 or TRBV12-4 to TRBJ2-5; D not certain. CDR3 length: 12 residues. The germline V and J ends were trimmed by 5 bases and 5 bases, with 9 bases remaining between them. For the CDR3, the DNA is TGTGCCAGCAGTCTAAGCCGGGAGACCCAGTACTTC. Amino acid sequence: CASSLSRETQYF.

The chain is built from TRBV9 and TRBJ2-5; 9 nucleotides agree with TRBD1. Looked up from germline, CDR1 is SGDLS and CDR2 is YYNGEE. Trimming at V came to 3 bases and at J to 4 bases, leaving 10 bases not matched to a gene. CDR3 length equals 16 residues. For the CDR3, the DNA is TGTGCCAGCAGCGGAGGACAGGGGCGTTCCGCAGAGACCCAGTACTTC. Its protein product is CASSGGQGRSAETQYF.

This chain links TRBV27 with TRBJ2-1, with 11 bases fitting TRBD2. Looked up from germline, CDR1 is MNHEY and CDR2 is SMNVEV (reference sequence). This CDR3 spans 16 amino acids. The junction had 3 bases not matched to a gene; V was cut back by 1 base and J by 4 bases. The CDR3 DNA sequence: TGTGCCAGCAGTTTATGGGGGACTAGCGGATACAATGAGCAGTTCTTC. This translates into CASSLWGTSGYNEQFF.

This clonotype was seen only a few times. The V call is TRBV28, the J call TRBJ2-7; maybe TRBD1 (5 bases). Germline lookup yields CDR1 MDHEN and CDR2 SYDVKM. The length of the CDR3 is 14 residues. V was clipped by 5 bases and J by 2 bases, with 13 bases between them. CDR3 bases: TGTGCCAGCAGTAACAGGAACCTACCCTACGAGCAGTACTTC. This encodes CASSNRNLPYEQYF.

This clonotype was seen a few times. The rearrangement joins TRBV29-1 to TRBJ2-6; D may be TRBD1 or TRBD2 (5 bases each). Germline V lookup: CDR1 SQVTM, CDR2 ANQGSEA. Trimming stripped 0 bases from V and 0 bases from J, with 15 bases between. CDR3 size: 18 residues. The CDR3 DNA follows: TGCAGCGTTGAAGATATTGACAGCGGCCGCTCTGGGGCCAACGTCCTGACTTTC. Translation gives CSVEDIDSGRSGANVLTF.

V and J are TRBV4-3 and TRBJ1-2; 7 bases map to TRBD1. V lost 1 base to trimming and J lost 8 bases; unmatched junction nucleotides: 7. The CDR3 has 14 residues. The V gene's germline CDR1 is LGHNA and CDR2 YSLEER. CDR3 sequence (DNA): TGCGCCAGCAGCCAAGGGACAGGTCTCCTCGGCTACACCTTC. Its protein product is CASSQGTGLLGYTF.

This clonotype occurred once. The CDR3 DNA sequence: TGCAGCGTTTCTAGCGGGGGTAAAGAGACCCAGTACTTC. As protein: CSVSSGGKETQYF. The chain has TRBV29-1 and TRBJ2-5; 10 nucleotides agree with TRBD2. The CDR3 has 13 residues. Looked up from germline, CDR1 is SQVTM and CDR2 is ANQGSEA. V shed 5 bases and J 3 bases; nucleotides not matched to a gene: 3.

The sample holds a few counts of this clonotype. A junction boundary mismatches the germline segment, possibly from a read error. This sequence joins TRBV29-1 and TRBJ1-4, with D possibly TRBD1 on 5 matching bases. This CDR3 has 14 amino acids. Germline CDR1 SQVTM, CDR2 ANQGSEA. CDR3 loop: CNVETQGRNEKLFF. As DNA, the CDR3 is TGCAACGTTGAGACCCAGGGTCGTAATGAAAAACTGTTTTTT. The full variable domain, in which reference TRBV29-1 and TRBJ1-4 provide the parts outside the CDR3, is SAVISQKPSRDICQRGTSLTIQCQVDSQVTMMFWYRQQPGQSLTLIATANQGSEATYESGFVIDKFPISRPNLTFSTLTVSNMSPEDSSIYLCNVETQGRNEKLFFGSGTQLSVL.

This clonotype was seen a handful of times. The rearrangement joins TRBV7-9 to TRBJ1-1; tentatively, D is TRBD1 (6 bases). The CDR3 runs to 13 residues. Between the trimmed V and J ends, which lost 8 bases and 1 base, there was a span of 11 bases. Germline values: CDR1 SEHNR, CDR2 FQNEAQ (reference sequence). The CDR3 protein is CASGQGSNTEAFF. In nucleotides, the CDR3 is TGTGCCAGCGGCCAGGGGTCGAACACTGAAGCTTTCTTT.

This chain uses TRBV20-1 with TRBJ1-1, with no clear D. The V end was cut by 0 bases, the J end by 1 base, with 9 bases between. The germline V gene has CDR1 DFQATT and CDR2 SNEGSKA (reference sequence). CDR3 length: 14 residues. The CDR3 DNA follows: TGCAGTGCTAGAGATCCTGCCACGAACACTGAAGCTTTCTTT. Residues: CSARDPATNTEAFF.

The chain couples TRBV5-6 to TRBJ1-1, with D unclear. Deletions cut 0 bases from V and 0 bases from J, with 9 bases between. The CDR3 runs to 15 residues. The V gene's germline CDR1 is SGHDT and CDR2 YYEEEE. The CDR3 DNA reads TGTGCCAGCAGCTTGGTAGGGAGGATGAACACTGAAGCTTTCTTT. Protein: CASSLVGRMNTEAFF.

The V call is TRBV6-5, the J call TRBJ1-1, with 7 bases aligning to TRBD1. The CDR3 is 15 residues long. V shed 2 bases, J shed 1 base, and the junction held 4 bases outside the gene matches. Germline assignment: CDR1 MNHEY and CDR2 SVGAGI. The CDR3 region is CASSYSTGENTEAFF. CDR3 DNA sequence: TGTGCCAGCAGTTACAGTACAGGGGAGAACACTGAAGCTTTCTTT.

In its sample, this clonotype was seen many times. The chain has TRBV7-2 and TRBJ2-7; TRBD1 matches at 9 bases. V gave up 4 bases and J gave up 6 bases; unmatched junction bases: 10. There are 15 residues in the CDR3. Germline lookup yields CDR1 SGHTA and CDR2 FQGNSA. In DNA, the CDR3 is TGTGCCAGCAGCTCTACAGGGGGCTTCGGGCTCGAGCAGTACTTC. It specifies CASSSTGGFGLEQYF.

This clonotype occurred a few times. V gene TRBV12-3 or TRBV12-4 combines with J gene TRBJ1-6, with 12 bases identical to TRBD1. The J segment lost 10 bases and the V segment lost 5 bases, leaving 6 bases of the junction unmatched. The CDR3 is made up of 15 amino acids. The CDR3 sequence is CASSRTGTGGSPLHF. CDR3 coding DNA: TGTGCCAGCAGTCGGACCGGGACAGGGGGCTCACCCCTCCACTTT.

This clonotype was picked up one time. Here the CDR3 reads CSARGAASYEQYF. CDR3 nucleotide sequence: TGCAGTGCTAGAGGGGCCGCCAGCTACGAGCAGTACTTC. The chain is built from TRBV20-1 and TRBJ2-7; D is ambiguous. The CDR3 sequence is 13 residues long. V was trimmed by 1 base and J by 3 bases, leaving 10 bases between them. Germline V gives CDR1 DFQATT, CDR2 SNEGSKA (reference sequence).

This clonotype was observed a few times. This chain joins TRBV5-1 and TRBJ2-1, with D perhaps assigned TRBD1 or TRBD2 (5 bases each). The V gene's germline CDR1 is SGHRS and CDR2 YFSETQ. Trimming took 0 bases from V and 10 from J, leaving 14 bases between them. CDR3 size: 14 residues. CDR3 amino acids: CASSLGRTSDEQFF. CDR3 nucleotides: TGCGCCAGCAGCTTGGGGAGGACATCGGACGAGCAGTTCTTC.